Detailed here is one TCR beta chain. Its matching antigen is unknown. This entry is derived from a study of CD8+ T cells in alopecia areata. Whole-study results and caveats: Alphabeta T cells residing in normal skin are also sequenced in scalp samples. Relative to normal scalp, lesional scalp, especially alopecia totalis/universalis, showed higher clonality.

CDR3 size: 15 residues. V was cut by 3 bases and J by 0 bases, with 12 bases left in between. CDR1 and CDR2 (germline): SGHRS, YFSETQ. Following RNA extraction, reverse transcription yielded cDNA that acted as the sequencing template. Assay used: immunoSEQ multiplex PCR; TCRdb lists only in-frame clones, some missing. The data contain roughly 130,000 clones, around three fifths of them singletons. Collection of lesional scalp punch biopsies and peripheral blood was performed in alopecia areata patients. Separation by sorting yielded CD4+ and CD8+ T cells from PBMCs. V is TRBV5-1 and J is TRBJ1-1; D is undetermined. The TCR comes from a human donor with alopecia areata. Material: CD4+ T cells sorted from blood, obtained at week 0. The CDR3 reads CASSWGSGMNTEAFF. DNA for the CDR3: TGCGCCAGCAGCTGGGGAAGTGGAATGAACACTGAAGCTTTCTTT. The full variable domain, rest sourced from reference TRBV5-1 and TRBJ1-1, is KAGVTQTPRYLIKTRGQQVTLSCSPISGHRSVSWYQQTPGQGLQFLFEYFSETQRNKGNFPGRFSGRQFSNSRSEMNVSTLELGDSALYLCASSWGSGMNTEAFFGQGTRLTVV.